This entry lists 8 T cell receptor beta chains sequenced from one sample in a study of spatial heterogeneity in lung cancer. The time point denotes: sample taken at primary tumor resection. Without sorting, whole RNA was sequenced from tumor, nontumor lung or frozen PBMC. TCRdb reprocessed the 5' RACE reads with MiXCR, giving one entry per CDR3 protein. This repertoire shows about 85,000 distinct CDR3 sequences, approximately 21% found once; its top ten account for 5.5% to 7%. The starting material was PBMCs, obtained at surgery. These receptors all stem from a male donor with early-stage non-small cell lung cancer.

This clonotype was counted between two and nine times. V gene TRBV12-3 or TRBV12-4 combines with J gene TRBJ2-1; 11 bases are shared with TRBD2. The CDR3 covers 15 residues. V lost 6 bases to trimming and J lost 6 bases; unmatched junction nucleotides: 7. CDR3 sequence (DNA): TGTGCCAGCAGCCCTACTAGCGGGAGCGCCAATGAGCAGTTCTTC. Protein product: CASSPTSGSANEQFF.

The rearrangement links TRBV2 to TRBJ2-1; D gene uncertain. This CDR3 spans 13 amino acids. CDR1 SNHLY and CDR2 FYNNEI come from the germline V gene. Trimming left V 0 bases short and J 11 bases short, with 11 bases between. The DNA of the CDR3 is TGTGCCAGCAGTGAAGCGAACGGTGGAAAGCAGTTCTTC. It encodes CASSEANGGKQFF.

CDR3 sequence: CASSLAQGYNEQFF. The CDR3 nucleotides are TGCGCCAGCAGCTTGGCACAGGGCTACAATGAGCAGTTCTTC. The genes are TRBV5-1 and TRBJ2-1; weak D call: TRBD1 (6 bases). V was pared by 0 bases and J by 3 bases, with 7 bases between. The CDR3 contains 14 residues. Germline assignment: CDR1 SGHRS and CDR2 YFSETQ.

This clonotype was counted only a few times. CDR3 loop: CASSSGTGRDTQYF. In nucleotides, the CDR3 is TGTGCCAGCAGCTCCGGGACAGGGAGAGATACGCAGTATTTT. The V and J genes are TRBV5-5 and TRBJ2-3; 9 bases align to TRBD1. Germline V gene lookup returns CDR1 SGHKS and CDR2 YYEKEE (reference sequence). The V and J ends lost 3 bases and 5 bases, in that order; junction bases with no gene match: 4. The CDR3 loop spans 14 amino acids. The full variable domain, its missing parts supplied by reference TRBV5-5 and TRBJ2-3, is DAGVTQSPTHLIKTRGQQVTLRCSPISGHKSVSWYQQVLGQGPQFIFQYYEKEERGRGNFPDRFSARQFPNYSSELNVNALLLGDSALYLCASSSGTGRDTQYFGPGTRLTVL.

In regard to this clonotype: The junction differs from germline at one of its ends, possibly a read error. V gene TRBV12-3 or TRBV12-4 combines with J gene TRBJ1-4; no definite D call. The CDR3 has 14 residues. The CDR3 region is CACSRTATNEKLFF. For the CDR3, the DNA is TGTGCCTGCAGCCGGACGGCAACTAATGAAAAACTGTTTTTT.

This clonotype showed up just a few times. V usage is TRBV28 and J usage is TRBJ2-1, with no clear D. This CDR3 spans 16 amino acids. V was pared by 5 bases and J by 0 bases, with 14 bases between. Germline lookup yields CDR1 MDHEN and CDR2 SYDVKM. The CDR3 is CASSPRDMSSYNEQFF. CDR3 bases: TGTGCCAGCAGTCCAAGAGACATGAGCTCCTACAATGAGCAGTTCTTC.

The chain couples TRBV11-2 to TRBJ2-4, with D tentatively TRBD2 (6 bases). Trimming took 3 bases from V and 6 from J, leaving 15 bases between them. The CDR3 has 15 residues. Per the germline V gene, CDR1 is SGHAT and CDR2 is FQNNGV. The CDR3: CASSFGASELNIQYF. The CDR3 region has the DNA TGTGCCAGCAGCTTTGGGGCTAGCGAATTAAACATTCAGTACTTC.

This clonotype was recorded many times. V usage is TRBV11-2 and J usage is TRBJ2-1; 9 positions agree with TRBD2. J was trimmed by 7 bases and V by 1 base; bases with no gene match: 11. Germline V gene sequence: CDR1 SGHAT, CDR2 FQNNGV. CDR3 length: 17 amino acids. The chain's CDR3 is CASSLGPRAGGRNEQFF. The CDR3 region has the DNA TGTGCCAGCAGCTTAGGCCCTCGAGCGGGAGGACGGAATGAGCAGTTCTTC.